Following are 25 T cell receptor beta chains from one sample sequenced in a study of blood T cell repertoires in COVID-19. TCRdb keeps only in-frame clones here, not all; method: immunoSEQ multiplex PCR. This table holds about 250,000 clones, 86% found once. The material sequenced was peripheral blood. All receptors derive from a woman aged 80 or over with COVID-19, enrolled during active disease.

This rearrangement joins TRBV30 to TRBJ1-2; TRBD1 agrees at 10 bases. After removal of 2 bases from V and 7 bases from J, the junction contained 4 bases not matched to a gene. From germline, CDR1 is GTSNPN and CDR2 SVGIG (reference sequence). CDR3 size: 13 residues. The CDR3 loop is CAWSFGTGAGYTF. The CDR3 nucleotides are TGTGCCTGGAGTTTTGGGACAGGGGCTGGCTACACCTTC.

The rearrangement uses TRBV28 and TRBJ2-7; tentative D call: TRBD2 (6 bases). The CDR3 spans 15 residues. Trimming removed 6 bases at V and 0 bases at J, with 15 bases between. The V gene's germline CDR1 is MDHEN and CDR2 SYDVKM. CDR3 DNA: TGTGCCAGCAGCAAACCGGGACTGTCCTCCTACGAGCAGTACGTC. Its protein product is CASSKPGLSSYEQYV.

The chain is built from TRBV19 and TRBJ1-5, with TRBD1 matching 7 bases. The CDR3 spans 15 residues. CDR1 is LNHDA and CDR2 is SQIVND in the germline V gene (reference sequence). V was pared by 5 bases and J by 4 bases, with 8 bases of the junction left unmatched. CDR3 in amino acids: CASSLTGLQNQPQHF. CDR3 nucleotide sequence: TGTGCCAGTAGTTTGACAGGGCTACAGAATCAGCCCCAGCATTTT.

The CDR3 is CASSQRTGPGTEAFF. CDR3 DNA sequence: TGTGCCAGCAGCCAGCGGACAGGCCCGGGGACTGAAGCTTTCTTT. The rearrangement links TRBV3-1 (or the pseudogene TRBV3-2) to TRBJ1-1, with TRBD1 matching 7 bases. The CDR3 loop spans 15 amino acids. Germline V gene data show CDR1 as LGHDT and CDR2 as YNNKEL (reference sequence). The ends lost 3 bases at V and 5 bases at J; junction bases unmatched: 9.

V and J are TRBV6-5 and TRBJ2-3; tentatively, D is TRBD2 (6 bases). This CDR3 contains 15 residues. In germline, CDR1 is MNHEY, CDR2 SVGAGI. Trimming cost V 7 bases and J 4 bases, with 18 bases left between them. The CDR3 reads CASTLRGGEPDTQYF. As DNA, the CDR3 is TGTGCCAGCACCCTAAGGGGAGGCGAGCCAGATACGCAGTATTTT.

The CDR3 protein is CASSIGAGTNSPLHF. DNA of the CDR3: TGTGCCAGTAGTATAGGGGCCGGGACAAATTCACCCCTCCACTTT. The rearrangement joins TRBV19 to TRBJ1-6; D perhaps matches TRBD1 (6 bases). Germline values: CDR1 LNHDA, CDR2 SQIVND (reference sequence). CDR3 size: 15 residues. V was clipped by 1 base and J by 7 bases, with 11 bases between them.

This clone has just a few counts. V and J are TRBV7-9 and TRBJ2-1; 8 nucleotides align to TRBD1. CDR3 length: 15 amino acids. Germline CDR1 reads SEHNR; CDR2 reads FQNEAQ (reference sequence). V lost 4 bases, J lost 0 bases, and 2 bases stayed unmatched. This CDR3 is CASSSGTGSYNEQFF. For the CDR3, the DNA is TGTGCCAGCAGCTCCGGGACAGGCTCCTACAATGAGCAGTTCTTC.

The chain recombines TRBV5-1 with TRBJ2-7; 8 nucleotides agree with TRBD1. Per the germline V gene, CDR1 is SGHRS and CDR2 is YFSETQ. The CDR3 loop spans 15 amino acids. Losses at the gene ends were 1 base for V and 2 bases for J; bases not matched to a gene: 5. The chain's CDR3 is CASSLTGGTPYEQYF. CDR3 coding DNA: TGCGCCAGCAGCTTGACAGGGGGGACTCCCTACGAGCAGTACTTC.

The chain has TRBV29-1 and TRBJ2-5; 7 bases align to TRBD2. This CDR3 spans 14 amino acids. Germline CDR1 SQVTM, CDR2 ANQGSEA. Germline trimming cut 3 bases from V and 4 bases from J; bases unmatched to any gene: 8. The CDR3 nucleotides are TGCAGCGTTGATATGGGGGGGGGTCTAGAGACCCAGTACTTC. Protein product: CSVDMGGGLETQYF.

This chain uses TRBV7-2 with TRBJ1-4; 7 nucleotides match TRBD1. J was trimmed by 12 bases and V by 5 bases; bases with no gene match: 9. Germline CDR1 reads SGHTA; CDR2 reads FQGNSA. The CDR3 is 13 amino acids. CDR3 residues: CASSRQRGGELFF. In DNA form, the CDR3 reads TGTGCCAGCAGCCGCCAAAGAGGGGGCGAACTGTTTTTT.

CDR3 region: CASSHRDVYGYTF. In DNA form, the CDR3 reads TGTGCCAGCTCACACCGGGATGTCTATGGCTACACCTTC. The chain links TRBV18 to TRBJ1-2; D call uncertain. V was clipped by 4 bases and J by 4 bases, with 10 bases between them. Germline CDR1 is KGHSH and CDR2 is LQKENI. This CDR3 is 13 amino acids long.

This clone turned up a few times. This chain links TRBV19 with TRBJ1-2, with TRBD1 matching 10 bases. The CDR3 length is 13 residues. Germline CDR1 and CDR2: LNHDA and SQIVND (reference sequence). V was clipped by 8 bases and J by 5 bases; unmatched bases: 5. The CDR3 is CASQPGQGYGYTF. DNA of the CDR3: TGTGCCAGTCAACCGGGACAGGGGTATGGCTACACCTTC.

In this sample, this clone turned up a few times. The CDR3 DNA reads TGTGCCACCAGTGCCTCCGACAGGGGGGGGCGGAACACTGAAGCTTTCTTT. Translating gives CATSASDRGGRNTEAFF. The chain carries TRBV24-1 and TRBJ1-1; 9 bases match TRBD1. This CDR3 is built from 17 residues. Germline loops: CDR1 KGHDR, CDR2 SFDVKD. J was trimmed by 1 base and V by 5 bases; bases with no gene match: 10.

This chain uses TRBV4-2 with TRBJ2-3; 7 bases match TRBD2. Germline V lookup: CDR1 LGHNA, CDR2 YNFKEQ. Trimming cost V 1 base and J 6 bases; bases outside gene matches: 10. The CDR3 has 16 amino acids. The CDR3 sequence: CASSQVGRGSQDTQYF. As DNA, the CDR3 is TGTGCCAGCAGCCAAGTAGGGCGGGGGAGCCAGGATACGCAGTATTTT.

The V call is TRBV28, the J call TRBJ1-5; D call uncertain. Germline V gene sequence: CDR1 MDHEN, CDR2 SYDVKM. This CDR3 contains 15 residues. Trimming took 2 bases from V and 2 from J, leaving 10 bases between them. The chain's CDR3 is CASSLIGMGNQPQHF. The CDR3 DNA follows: TGTGCCAGCAGTTTAATCGGGATGGGCAATCAGCCCCAGCATTTT. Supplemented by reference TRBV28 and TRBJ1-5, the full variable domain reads DVKVTQSSRYLVKRTGEKVFLECVQDMDHENMFWYRQDPGLGLRLIYFSYDVKMKEKGDIPEGYSVSREKKERFSLILESASTNQTSMYLCASSLIGMGNQPQHFGDGTRLSIL.

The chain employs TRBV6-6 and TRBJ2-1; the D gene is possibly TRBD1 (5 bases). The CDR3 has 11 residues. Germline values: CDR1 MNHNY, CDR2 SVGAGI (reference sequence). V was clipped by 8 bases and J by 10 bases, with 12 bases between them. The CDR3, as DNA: TGTGCCAGCCGGATGAGACAGGAGCAGTTCTTC. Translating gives CASRMRQEQFF.

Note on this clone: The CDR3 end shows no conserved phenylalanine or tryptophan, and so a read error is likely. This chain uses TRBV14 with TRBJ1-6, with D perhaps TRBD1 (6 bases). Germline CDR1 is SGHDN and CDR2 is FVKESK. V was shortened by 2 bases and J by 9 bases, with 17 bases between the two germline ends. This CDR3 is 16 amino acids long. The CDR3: CASSQQTGTGGSPLHS. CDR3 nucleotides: TGTGCCAGCAGCCAACAAACAGGGACGGGGGGTTCACCCCTCCACTCT.

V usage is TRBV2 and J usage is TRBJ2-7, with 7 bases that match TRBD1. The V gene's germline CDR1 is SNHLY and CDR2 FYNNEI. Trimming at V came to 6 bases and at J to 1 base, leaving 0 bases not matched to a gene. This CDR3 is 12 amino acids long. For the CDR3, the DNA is TGTGCCAGCAGACAGGGGTCCTACGAGCAGTACGTC. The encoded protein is CASRQGSYEQYV.

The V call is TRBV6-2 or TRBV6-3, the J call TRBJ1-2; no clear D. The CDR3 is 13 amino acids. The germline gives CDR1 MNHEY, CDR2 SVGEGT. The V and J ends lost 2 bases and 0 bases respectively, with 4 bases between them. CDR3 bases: TGTGCCAGCAGTTACGTCGCTAACTATGGCTACACCTTC. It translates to CASSYVANYGYTF.

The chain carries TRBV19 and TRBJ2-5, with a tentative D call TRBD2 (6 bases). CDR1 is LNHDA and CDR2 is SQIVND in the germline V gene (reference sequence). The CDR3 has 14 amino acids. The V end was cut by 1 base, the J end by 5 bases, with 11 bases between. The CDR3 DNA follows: TGTGCCAGTAGTATAGTCTGGGGGGTCGAGACCCAGTACTTC. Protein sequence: CASSIVWGVETQYF. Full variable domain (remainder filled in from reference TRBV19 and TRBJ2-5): DGGITQSPKYLFRKEGQNVTLSCEQNLNHDAMYWYRQDPGQGLRLIYYSQIVNDFQKGDIAEGYSVSREKKESFPLTVTSAQKNPTAFYLCASSIVWGVETQYFGPGTRLLVL.

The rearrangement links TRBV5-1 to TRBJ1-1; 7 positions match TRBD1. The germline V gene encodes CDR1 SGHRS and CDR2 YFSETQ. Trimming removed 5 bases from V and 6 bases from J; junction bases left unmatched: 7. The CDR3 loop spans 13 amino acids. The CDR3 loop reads CASSRSTGAEAFF. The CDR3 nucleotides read TGCGCCAGCAGTCGAAGTACAGGGGCTGAAGCTTTCTTT.

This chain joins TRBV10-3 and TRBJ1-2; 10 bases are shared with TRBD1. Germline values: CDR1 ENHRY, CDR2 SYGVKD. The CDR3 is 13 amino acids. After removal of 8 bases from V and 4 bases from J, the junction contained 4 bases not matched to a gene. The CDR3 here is CAIGQGVGYGYTF. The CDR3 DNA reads TGTGCCATCGGACAGGGGGTCGGCTATGGCTACACCTTC.

CDR3 DNA: TGTGCCAGCAGCTCTGTGACTGGATCTCAGACAGATACGCAGTATTTT. Amino acids: CASSSVTGSQTDTQYF. The chain recombines TRBV5-6 with TRBJ2-3; D gene unclear. The germline V gene has CDR1 SGHDT and CDR2 YYEEEE. This CDR3 has 16 amino acids. Trimming took off 3 bases at V and 3 bases at J, with 17 bases between the two ends.

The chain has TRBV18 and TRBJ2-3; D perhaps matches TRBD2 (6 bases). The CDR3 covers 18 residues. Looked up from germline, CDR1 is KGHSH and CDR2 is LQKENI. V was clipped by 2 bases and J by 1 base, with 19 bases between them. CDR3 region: CASSPSEGALRGTDTQYF. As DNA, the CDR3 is TGTGCCAGCTCACCATCGGAGGGAGCCCTCAGAGGCACAGATACGCAGTATTTT.

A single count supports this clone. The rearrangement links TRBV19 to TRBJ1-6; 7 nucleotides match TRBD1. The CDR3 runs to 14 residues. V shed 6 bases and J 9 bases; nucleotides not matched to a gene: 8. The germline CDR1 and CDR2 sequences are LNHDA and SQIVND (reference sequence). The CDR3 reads CASSTTGPSSPLHF. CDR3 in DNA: TGTGCCAGTAGCACGACAGGGCCGAGTTCACCCCTCCACTTT.